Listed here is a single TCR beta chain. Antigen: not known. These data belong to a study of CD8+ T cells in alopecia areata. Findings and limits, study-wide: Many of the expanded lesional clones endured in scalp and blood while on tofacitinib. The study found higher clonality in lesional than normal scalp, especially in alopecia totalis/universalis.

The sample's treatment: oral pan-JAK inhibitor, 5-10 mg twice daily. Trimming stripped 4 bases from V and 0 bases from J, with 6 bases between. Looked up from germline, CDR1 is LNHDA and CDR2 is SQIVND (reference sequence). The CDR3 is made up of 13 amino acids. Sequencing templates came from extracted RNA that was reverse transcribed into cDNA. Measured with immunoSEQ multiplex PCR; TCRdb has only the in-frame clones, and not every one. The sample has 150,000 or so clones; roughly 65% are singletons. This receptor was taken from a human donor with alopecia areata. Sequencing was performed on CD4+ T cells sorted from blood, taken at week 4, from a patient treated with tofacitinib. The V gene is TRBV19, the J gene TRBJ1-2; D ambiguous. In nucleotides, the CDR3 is TGTGCCAGTAGTACGCATTCTAACTATGGCTACACCTTC. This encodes CASSTHSNYGYTF.